Sequencing of this T cell receptor beta chain was carried out in a study of T-cell reconstitution after alpha-beta-depleted transplantation in children listed by TCRdb under 2016. With respect to the entire study: Using TCR repertoire profiling, the study quantitatively followed how T-cell immune reconstitution unfolded in children after TCRalphabeta/CD19-depleted allogeneic hematopoietic cell transplantation. What the research found in general, with its limitations: The apparently early recovery of alphabetaT-cell counts about two months after transplant reportedly depended on only several hundred rapidly expanded clones that came from non-depleted graft cells. The frequencies of hyperexpanded clones fell over the following months, and after one year, T-cell counts and TCRbeta diversity were mostly attributed to newly produced T cells. The high TCRbeta diversity at day 60 in some patients was ascribed to recipient T cells and intrathymic progenitors that had survived conditioning.

The method behind the library was PCR. Instrument used: Illumina HiSeq 2500. TCR library preparation used molecular barcoding, with unique molecular identifiers applied to normalize quantification of the TCRbeta repertoire. TCRdb ran its own pipeline on the public reads, namely fastp trimming at Q25 and MiXCR clone calling, and kept in-frame beta chains. Every CDR3 protein is listed once, alongside the most common genes and DNA of its rows. This sample holds around 300,000 distinct CDR3 sequences; about 9.4% were observed only once. In total, the top ten clones hold less than 9% of the sample. Interpreted using the paper, the treatment or condition label stands for: allogeneic hematopoietic cell transplantation with graft depleted of TCRalphabeta T cells and CD19 B cells. Transplant recipients were children who received TCRalphabeta/CD19-depleted allogeneic hematopoietic cell grafts. CDR1 SGHTA and CDR2 FQGNSA are derived from the germline V gene. Relative to germline, V is 0 bases shorter and J is 2 bases shorter, with 16 bases between their ends. Its CDR3 holds 18 amino acids, cysteine through phenylalanine. Solely the CDR3 DNA is kept, with 54 bases framed from the first base.

At least ten counts were recorded for this clonotype. Its cognate antigen has yet to be identified. No base quality information exists; no much larger clone differs at one position. This TCR was sampled from a boy younger than two with acute myeloid leukemia, due to receive a stem cell transplant. Here the chain combines TRBV7-2 and TRBJ2-2, and TRBD2 may be the D gene, going by 6 matching bases. The material sequenced was PBMCs, taken before TCRalphabeta/CD19-depleted stem cell transplant. The CDR3 reads CASSLARAGSPNTGELFF. The sequence in DNA is TGTGCCAGCAGCTTAGCCCGCGCCGGGAGCCCAAACACCGGGGAGCTGTTTTTT.